These 32 T cell receptor beta chains were all obtained from the same sample, sequenced in a study of OX40 agonist ivuxolimab in advanced cancers. Produced via immunoSEQ multiplex PCR; TCRdb's table is partial and in-frame only. The repertoire has tens of thousands of clones, about nine tenths of them found once; the top ten carry roughly 1.3%. The source material was CD4+ or CD8+ T cells sorted from blood, sampled in a trial of the OX40 agonist ivuxolimab. The source is an adult with an advanced solid tumor such as melanoma, head and neck, liver or kidney cancer.

This clone was picked up one time. The chain is built from TRBV10-1 and TRBJ2-7; D is uncertain. V lost 3 bases and J lost 4, with 7 bases in between. Looked up from germline, CDR1 is WNHNN and CDR2 is SYGVQD (reference sequence). This CDR3 has 12 residues. CDR3 region: CASSDKSYEQYF. The CDR3 coding sequence is TGCGCCAGCAGTGATAAAAGTTACGAGCAGTACTTC.

This rearrangement joins TRBV18 to TRBJ1-2, with D possibly TRBD1 on 6 matching bases. The V gene's germline CDR1 is KGHSH and CDR2 LQKENI. V lost 4 bases to trimming and J lost 8 bases, with 14 bases between them. This CDR3 is 13 amino acids long. Written as DNA, the CDR3 is TGTGCCAGCTCACTCCCGGGGGCAGAAGGCTACACCTTC. Its protein product is CASSLPGAEGYTF.

This clone was recorded once. The chain employs TRBV11-3 and TRBJ2-1; D is possibly TRBD2 (6 bases). Deletions cut 1 base from V and 0 bases from J, with 16 bases between. This CDR3 region has 18 residues. CDR1 and CDR2 from the germline V gene are SGHNT and YENEEA. The CDR3 DNA reads TGTGCCAGCAGCTTAGGTAGTGCGGGGATGAGCTCCTACAATGAGCAGTTCTTC. It codes for CASSLGSAGMSSYNEQFF.

The gene calls are TRBV5-1 and TRBJ2-3; D is perhaps TRBD1 (5 bases). Between the trimmed V and J ends, which lost 2 bases and 0 bases, there was a span of 10 bases. The CDR3 length is 15 residues. Per germline, CDR1 SGHRS and CDR2 YFSETQ. CDR3 in amino acids: CASSFDSPSTDTQYF. The CDR3 region has the DNA TGCGCCAGCAGCTTTGACAGCCCTAGCACAGATACGCAGTATTTT.

This clone was observed once. V gene TRBV30 combines with J gene TRBJ2-2; D remains ambiguous. Looked up from germline, CDR1 is GTSNPN and CDR2 is SVGIG (reference sequence). CDR3 length: 14 residues. V was clipped by 2 bases and J by 7 bases, with 14 bases between them. The CDR3 region is CAWSFRSSLGELFF. CDR3 in DNA: TGTGCCTGGAGTTTTCGCAGTAGCCTCGGGGAGCTGTTTTTT.

CDR3 loop: CASSLGGGGPDTQYF. The CDR3 DNA sequence: TGTGCCAGCAGCTTAGGAGGTGGCGGGCCAGATACGCAGTATTTT. V usage is TRBV7-3 and J usage is TRBJ2-3; D may be TRBD2 (5 bases). Germline V CDR1 and CDR2: SGHTA, FQGTGA. This CDR3 is 15 amino acids long. Trimming took off 2 bases at V and 4 bases at J, with 13 bases between the two ends.

This chain joins TRBV4-2 and TRBJ1-2; D might be TRBD1 (6 bases). CDR1 LGHNA and CDR2 YNFKEQ come from the germline V gene. V lost 1 base, J lost 8 bases, and 14 bases lay in between. The CDR3 consists of 14 residues. CDR3 bases: TGTGCCAGCAGCCAAGCTGGAGGGGGAGAAGGCTACACCTTC. It translates to CASSQAGGGEGYTF.

The V gene is TRBV7-2, the J gene TRBJ2-3, with D possibly being TRBD2 (6 bases). The length of the CDR3 is 15 residues. Germline assignment: CDR1 SGHTA and CDR2 FQGNSA. V gave up 3 bases and J gave up 2 bases, with 12 bases separating them. CDR3 residues: CASSFSGYSTDTQYF. CDR3 coding DNA: TGTGCCAGCAGCTTTAGCGGATACTCCACAGATACGCAGTATTTT.

This chain joins TRBV19 and TRBJ2-7, with D possibly being TRBD1 (6 bases). Trimming pared 4 bases from V and 5 bases from J, leaving 21 bases between. Looked up from germline, CDR1 is LNHDA and CDR2 is SQIVND (reference sequence). The CDR3 totals 16 residues. This CDR3 is CASSTTYRAQVDEQYF. CDR3 bases: TGTGCCAGTAGTACCACCTACAGGGCTCAGGTTGACGAGCAGTACTTC.

The V call is TRBV9, the J call TRBJ1-2, with D perhaps TRBD1 (6 bases). Germline lookup yields CDR1 SGDLS and CDR2 YYNGEE. The CDR3 is made up of 17 amino acids. Trimming left V 0 bases short and J 0 bases short, with 15 bases between. CDR3 nucleotide sequence: TGTGCCAGCAGCGTAGGCGGGGGCCAGCGCTCTAACTATGGCTACACCTTC. It encodes CASSVGGGQRSNYGYTF.

The chain recombines TRBV6-4 with TRBJ2-5; 9 bases agree with TRBD1. This CDR3 is built from 15 residues. The V segment lost 6 bases and the J segment 5 bases; nucleotides outside the gene matches: 10. The germline V gene encodes CDR1 MRHNA and CDR2 SNTAGT. Written as DNA, the CDR3 is TGTGCCAGCAGCGTACAAACAGGGGGCATCGAGACCCAGTACTTC. It codes for CASSVQTGGIETQYF.

The chain couples TRBV13 to TRBJ2-1; D may be TRBD2 (5 bases). The ends were cut back, 5 bases at V and 10 bases at J, with 15 bases in the middle. There are 13 residues in the CDR3. Germline V CDR1 and CDR2: PRHDT, FYEKMQ (reference sequence). The CDR3 loop reads CASSRTSPGEQFF. CDR3 in DNA: TGTGCCAGCAGCCGCACCTCCCCGGGAGAGCAGTTCTTC.

This clone appeared a few times. The chain is built from TRBV19 and TRBJ2-5, with 10 bases identical to TRBD1. Germline assignment: CDR1 LNHDA and CDR2 SQIVND (reference sequence). The CDR3 totals 16 residues. V shed 1 base and J 5 bases; nucleotides not matched to a gene: 7. CDR3 loop: CASSIAPGQGRETQYF. CDR3 bases: TGTGCCAGTAGTATAGCCCCGGGACAGGGGAGGGAGACCCAGTACTTC. The whole variable domain, filled in from reference TRBV19 and TRBJ2-5, reads DGGITQSPKYLFRKEGQNVTLSCEQNLNHDAMYWYRQDPGQGLRLIYYSQIVNDFQKGDIAEGYSVSREKKESFPLTVTSAQKNPTAFYLCASSIAPGQGRETQYFGPGTRLLVL.

V and J are TRBV6-6 and TRBJ1-2; D is unresolved. V gave up 7 bases and J gave up 3 bases, with 12 bases separating them. CDR1 is MNHNY, CDR2 SVGAGI, per germline (reference sequence). The CDR3 spans 13 residues. CDR3 in DNA: TGTGCCAGCACTCCCGGCGGCGACTATGGCTACACCTTC. This encodes CASTPGGDYGYTF.

The chain uses TRBV2 and TRBJ1-5, with unresolved D. This CDR3 spans 12 amino acids. Trimming shortened V by 6 bases and J by 4 bases, and 7 bases separated the two germline ends. Germline lookup yields CDR1 SNHLY and CDR2 FYNNEI. CDR3 in DNA: TGTGCCAGCAGCCCCAGGAATCAGCCCCAGCATTTT. Residues: CASSPRNQPQHF.

The gene calls are TRBV5-6 and TRBJ2-2, with no clear D. V lost 1 base and J lost 2, with 0 bases in between. CDR3 length: 12 amino acids. Germline CDR1 SGHDT, CDR2 YYEEEE. DNA of the CDR3: TGTGCCAGCAGCTTGAACACCGGGGAGCTGTTTTTT. Amino acid sequence: CASSLNTGELFF.

The V and J genes are TRBV6-5 and TRBJ1-1, with D possibly being TRBD1 (5 bases). V shed 11 bases and J shed 5 bases, with 12 bases lying between them. The CDR3 sequence is 11 residues long. From germline, CDR1 is MNHEY and CDR2 SVGAGI. The CDR3 nucleotides read TGTGCCTCCAACCGGGGGACTGAAGCTTTCTTT. Protein product: CASNRGTEAFF.

This clone has more than one count but fewer than ten. The chain joins TRBV28 to TRBJ2-1, with TRBD1 as a possible D gene (5 bases). The CDR3 is made up of 16 amino acids. The germline CDR1 and CDR2 sequences are MDHEN and SYDVKM. V lost 2 bases to trimming and J lost 0 bases, with 11 bases between them. Here the CDR3 DNA reads TGTGCCAGCAGTTTAGGGGCTACCAGCTCCTACAATGAGCAGTTCTTC. It specifies CASSLGATSSYNEQFF. Full variable domain (remainder filled in from reference TRBV28 and TRBJ2-1): DVKVTQSSRYLVKRTGEKVFLECVQDMDHENMFWYRQDPGLGLRLIYFSYDVKMKEKGDIPEGYSVSREKKERFSLILESASTNQTSMYLCASSLGATSSYNEQFFGPGTRLTVL.

CDR3 DNA: TGTGCCAGCGACTGGGGCGGGAACGGCTACGAGCAGTACTTC. This sequence encodes CASDWGGNGYEQYF. V and J are TRBV5-3 and TRBJ2-7, with D tentatively TRBD2 (6 bases). TRBV5-3 is treated as an ORF (open reading frame) with a function not yet certain. The V and J ends lost 8 bases and 3 bases respectively, with 18 bases between them. The CDR3 is 14 amino acids.

The J gene is TRBJ1-5, the V gene TRBV2, with D perhaps matching TRBD1 (6 bases). Trimming took off 2 bases at V and 2 bases at J, with 10 bases between the two ends. Germline values: CDR1 SNHLY, CDR2 FYNNEI. The CDR3 covers 15 residues. The CDR3 nucleotides read TGTGCCAGCAGTGAAACCAGGGGTCGCAATCAGCCCCAGCATTTT. Translated, it gives CASSETRGRNQPQHF.

J is TRBJ2-1 and V is TRBV14, with TRBD2 identical over 8 bases. Germline V CDR1 and CDR2: SGHDN, FVKESK. Unmatched junction bases numbered 8, after V lost 4 bases and J lost 6 bases. CDR3 length: 15 residues. The CDR3 loop reads CASSRPAAGGNEQFF. For the CDR3, the DNA is TGTGCCAGCAGCCGACCAGCGGCGGGAGGCAATGAGCAGTTCTTC. Full variable domain (remainder filled in from reference TRBV14 and TRBJ2-1): EAGVTQFPSHSVIEKGQTVTLRCDPISGHDNLYWYRRVMGKEIKFLLHFVKESKQDESGMPNNRFLAERTGGTYSTLKVQPAELEDSGVYFCASSRPAAGGNEQFFGPGTRLTVL.

The CDR3 nucleotides are TGTGCCAGCAGGGAATGGGGGGCGCGGGGAGCCAACGTCCTGACTTTC. This gives the protein CASREWGARGANVLTF. The genes are TRBV2 and TRBJ2-6; TRBD1 or TRBD2 may be the D gene (6 bases each). This CDR3 region has 16 residues. CDR1 SNHLY and CDR2 FYNNEI come from the germline V gene. V was trimmed by 6 bases and J by 7 bases, leaving 19 bases between them. Supplemented by reference TRBV2 and TRBJ2-6, the full variable domain reads EPEVTQTPSHQVTQMGQEVILRCVPISNHLYFYWYRQILGQKVEFLVSFYNNEISEKSEIFDDQFSVERPDGSNFTLKIRSTKLEDSAMYFCASREWGARGANVLTFGAGSRLTVL.

This chain uses TRBV5-6 with TRBJ1-1; D gene ambiguous. The V and J ends lost 2 bases and 2 bases respectively, with 1 base between them. The germline V gene encodes CDR1 SGHDT and CDR2 YYEEEE. The CDR3 extends over 11 amino acids. The chain's CDR3 is CASSLNTEAFF. CDR3 bases: TGTGCCAGCAGCTTAAACACTGAAGCTTTCTTT. The full variable domain, completed using reference TRBV5-6 and TRBJ1-1, is DAGVTQSPTHLIKTRGQQVTLRCSPKSGHDTVSWYQQALGQGPQFIFQYYEEEERQRGNFPDRFSGHQFPNYSSELNVNALLLGDSALYLCASSLNTEAFFGQGTRLTVV.

The chain has TRBV30 and TRBJ2-3; 8 nucleotides line up with TRBD2. The germline CDR1 and CDR2 sequences are GTSNPN and SVGIG (reference sequence). CDR3 length: 18 residues. Trimming removed 0 bases from V and 10 bases from J; junction bases left unmatched: 21. In DNA form, the CDR3 reads TGTGCCTGGAGTGTATACCCGCGGGCTAGCGGGCACACCAACTCGCAGTATTTT. Its protein product is CAWSVYPRASGHTNSQYF.

Points on this clone: At the DNA level, this CDR3 is encoded by other sequences in the same sample as well. CDR3: CASSPPRGSRHEQYF. CDR3 nucleotide sequence: TGTGCCAGCAGCCCCCCCCGCGGGAGTAGGCACGAGCAGTACTTC. The J gene is TRBJ2-7, the V gene TRBV7-9, with 7 positions matching TRBD2. This CDR3 spans 15 amino acids. The V gene end was trimmed by 5 bases and the J gene end by 5 bases; junction bases not matched to a gene: 12. Germline V gene data show CDR1 as SEHNR and CDR2 as FQNEAQ (reference sequence). Looking up the rest from reference TRBV7-9 and TRBJ2-7 gives the full variable domain: DTGVSQNPRHKITKRGQNVTFRCDPISEHNRLYWYRQTLGQGPEFLTYFQNEAQLEKSRLLSDRFSAERPKGSFSTLEIQRTEQGDSAMYLCASSPPRGSRHEQYFGPGTRLTVT.

The J gene is TRBJ2-7, the V gene TRBV10-2, with 9 nucleotides matching TRBD2. V shed 8 bases and J 5 bases; nucleotides not matched to a gene: 10. Per the germline V gene, CDR1 is WSHSY and CDR2 is SAAADI. The CDR3 consists of 14 residues. The CDR3 protein is CASRGAGGPHEQYF. As DNA, the CDR3 is TGCGCCAGCCGTGGCGCGGGGGGGCCCCACGAGCAGTACTTC.

V gene TRBV30 combines with J gene TRBJ2-5, with 7 bases that match TRBD1. CDR1 is GTSNPN, CDR2 SVGIG, per germline (reference sequence). This CDR3 region has 13 residues. V shed 2 bases, J shed 3 bases, and the junction held 3 bases outside the gene matches. The DNA for the CDR3 is TGTGCCTGGAGTTTCGGGACAGAAGAGACCCAGTACTTC. It yields the protein CAWSFGTEETQYF.

The rearrangement links TRBV30 to TRBJ2-7; D gene uncertain. This CDR3 spans 13 amino acids. Germline V gene sequence: CDR1 GTSNPN, CDR2 SVGIG (reference sequence). The V gene lost 0 bases and the J gene lost 6 bases, with 12 bases spanning the gap. CDR3 DNA sequence: TGTGCCTGGAGTGTTGGGATCAAAGGCGAGCAGTACTTC. Protein: CAWSVGIKGEQYF.

J is TRBJ2-7 and V is TRBV9, with a weak D call TRBD2 (5 bases). Trimming took off 4 bases at V and 2 bases at J, with 16 bases between the two ends. CDR1 and CDR2 (germline): SGDLS, YYNGEE. The CDR3 has 15 residues. The CDR3 DNA sequence: TGTGCCAGCAGCCCCGGGCTAGCCCACACCTACGAGCAGTACTTC. It encodes CASSPGLAHTYEQYF.

The chain combines TRBV10-2 with TRBJ2-3; TRBD2 might be the D (6 bases). The germline V gene has CDR1 WSHSY and CDR2 SAAADI. This CDR3 has 15 amino acids. Trimming pared 5 bases from V and 5 bases from J, leaving 17 bases between. The CDR3 loop reads CASSLLDMGGDTQYF. In nucleotides, the CDR3 is TGCGCCAGCAGTTTGCTGGATATGGGGGGAGATACGCAGTATTTT.

This CDR3 reads CATSRDRVVVETQYF. The DNA of the CDR3 is TGTGCCACCAGCAGAGATCGAGTGGTGGTAGAGACCCAGTACTTC. The chain links TRBV15 to TRBJ2-5; D remains ambiguous. V gave up 0 bases and J gave up 4 bases, with 12 bases separating them. The CDR3 is 15 amino acids. Germline CDR1 LNHNV, CDR2 YYDKDF (reference sequence).

This clone was counted a single time. The V and J genes are TRBV11-2 and TRBJ2-1; 7 bases align to TRBD1. This CDR3 is built from 12 residues. The J segment lost 8 bases and the V segment lost 5 bases, leaving 3 bases of the junction unmatched. CDR1 and CDR2 (germline): SGHAT, FQNNGV. The CDR3 nucleotides are TGTGCCAGCAGCCCGGGGACAGATGAGCAGTTCTTC. This codes for CASSPGTDEQFF.